The 26 T cell receptor beta chains below were found in one sample sequenced in a study of shared clonotypes between healthy human individuals. Profiling relied on immunoSEQ multiplex PCR, and the TCRdb table lists in-frame clones only, not all of them. The sample includes some 2,100,000 clones, approximately 96% of them seen just once. Sequenced: naive CD4+ T cells sorted from blood. Subset described: CD45RA+ positively selected. The receptors here all came from a man younger than 35 in good health.

The chain employs TRBV13 and TRBJ2-2; the match to TRBD1 covers 9 bases. The ends lost 3 bases at V and 13 bases at J; junction bases unmatched: 6. The CDR3 spans 13 residues. Germline lookup yields CDR1 PRHDT and CDR2 FYEKMQ (reference sequence). CDR3 residues: CASSLGQGMRLFF. The CDR3 DNA reads TGTGCCAGCAGCTTGGGACAGGGAATGAGGCTGTTTTTT.

This sequence joins TRBV5-4 and TRBJ2-1; 7 nucleotides align to TRBD2. The V and J ends lost 4 bases and 3 bases, in that order; junction bases with no gene match: 13. The CDR3 spans 17 residues. The germline V gene has CDR1 SGHNT and CDR2 YYREEE (reference sequence). The CDR3 DNA reads as TGTGCCAGCAGCGAGGGAGTAGCGGGCTCCCTCTACAATGAGCAGTTCTTC. Protein: CASSEGVAGSLYNEQFF.

The V call is TRBV25-1, the J call TRBJ2-2; the D is unclear. V shed 3 bases and J shed 5 bases, with 10 bases lying between them. The CDR3 is 14 amino acids. Germline CDR1 is MGHDK and CDR2 is SYGVNS. CDR3 nucleotides: TGTGCCAGCAGTGATGAGTATGCGACCGGGGAGCTGTTTTTT. This sequence encodes CASSDEYATGELFF.

The rearrangement uses TRBV7-2 and TRBJ1-4, with TRBD1 matching over 7 bases. The V gene end was trimmed by 6 bases and the J gene end by 3 bases; junction bases not matched to a gene: 7. CDR3 length equals 15 residues. CDR1 SGHTA and CDR2 FQGNSA come from the germline V gene. CDR3 in amino acids: CASSLTGLANEKLFF. CDR3 nucleotides: TGTGCCAGCAGTTTGACAGGGTTGGCTAATGAAAAACTGTTTTTT.

The rearrangement links TRBV7-2 to TRBJ2-5; D may be TRBD2 (7 bases). Germline CDR1 SGHTA, CDR2 FQGNSA. The CDR3 runs to 15 residues. V was shortened by 4 bases and J by 0 bases, with 12 bases between the two germline ends. Here the CDR3 reads CASSSPGGNQETQYF. DNA of the CDR3: TGTGCCAGCAGCTCGCCGGGGGGCAACCAAGAGACCCAGTACTTC. Combining the CDR3 with reference TRBV7-2 and TRBJ2-5 gives the whole variable domain GAGVSQSPSNKVTEKGKDVELRCDPISGHTALYWYRQSLGQGLEFLIYFQGNSAPDKSGLPSDRFSAERTGGSVSTLTIQRTQQEDSAVYLCASSSPGGNQETQYFGPGTRLLVL.

The chain uses TRBV7-2 and TRBJ2-1; TRBD2 agrees at 8 bases. V lost 0 bases and J lost 5; bases outside the gene matches: 9. Looked up from germline, CDR1 is SGHTA and CDR2 is FQGNSA. CDR3 length equals 17 residues. The CDR3: CASSLALGGLGNNEQFF. The CDR3, as DNA: TGTGCCAGCAGCTTAGCGCTGGGGGGACTAGGAAACAATGAGCAGTTCTTC.

The chain joins TRBV5-8 to TRBJ2-3; D unresolved. Per the germline V gene, CDR1 is SGHTS and CDR2 is YDEGEE. The CDR3 has 15 amino acids. Trimming stripped 5 bases from V and 1 base from J, with 14 bases between. CDR3 sequence (DNA): TGTGCCAGCAGTTTAAGTAGAGGCGGCACAGATACGCAGTATTTT. It is translated as CASSLSRGGTDTQYF.

V and J are TRBV6-6 and TRBJ2-5; D unclear. Germline CDR1 is MNHNY and CDR2 is SVGAGI (reference sequence). This CDR3 is built from 14 residues. V lost 6 bases to trimming and J lost 0 bases, with 11 bases between them. CDR3 loop: CASRLTGYQETQYF. CDR3 bases: TGTGCCAGCAGACTGACTGGTTACCAAGAGACCCAGTACTTC.

The chain links TRBV6-6 to TRBJ2-5; D ambiguous. The CDR3 spans 13 residues. V was clipped by 5 bases and J by 3 bases, with 10 bases between them. CDR1 and CDR2 (germline): MNHNY, SVGAGI (reference sequence). In DNA, the CDR3 is TGTGCCAGCAGTCTAGGGATGGAAGAGACCCAGTACTTC. Translated, it gives CASSLGMEETQYF.

The sample holds one count of this clone. The CDR3 nucleotides read TGCGCCAGCAGCCTGGTGGGACTAGCGGGGGGGCGGCGCAATGAGCAGTTCTTC. The encoded protein is CASSLVGLAGGRRNEQFF. The chain recombines TRBV10-1 with TRBJ2-1, with TRBD2 matching over 16 bases. The CDR3 is 18 amino acids. Germline values: CDR1 WNHNN, CDR2 SYGVQD (reference sequence). Unmatched junction bases numbered 11, after V lost 6 bases and J lost 6 bases.

The V call is TRBV4-2, the J call TRBJ2-3; D possibly corresponds to TRBD1 (6 bases). The CDR3 spans 16 residues. The germline CDR1 and CDR2 sequences are LGHNA and YNFKEQ. V was cut by 0 bases and J by 2 bases, with 12 bases left in between. The CDR3 sequence is CASSQDPGDHTDTQYF. The CDR3, as DNA: TGTGCCAGCAGCCAAGATCCAGGGGACCACACAGATACGCAGTATTTT.

The genes are TRBV7-9 and TRBJ1-1; 10 bases fit TRBD1. Per the germline V gene, CDR1 is SEHNR and CDR2 is FQNEAQ (reference sequence). This CDR3 spans 14 amino acids. The V gene end was trimmed by 5 bases and the J gene end by 4 bases; junction bases not matched to a gene: 4. The CDR3 is CASSRQGAPTEAFF. CDR3 in DNA: TGTGCCAGCAGCCGACAGGGGGCGCCCACTGAAGCTTTCTTT.

This sequence joins TRBV7-2 and TRBJ1-1, with D uncertain. The CDR3 consists of 12 residues. Between the trimmed V and J ends, which lost 3 bases and 7 bases, there was a span of 9 bases. Germline V CDR1 and CDR2: SGHTA, FQGNSA. CDR3 region: CASSFRRGEAFF. In nucleotides, the CDR3 is TGTGCCAGCAGCTTTAGACGAGGTGAAGCTTTCTTT.

The chain couples TRBV10-3 to TRBJ1-1; possible D gene TRBD1, 5 bases. The germline V gene encodes CDR1 ENHRY and CDR2 SYGVKD. The CDR3 runs to 14 residues. V lost 4 bases to trimming and J lost 4 bases, with 13 bases between them. CDR3 amino acids: CAISVAGKPTEAFF. Here the CDR3 DNA reads TGTGCCATCAGTGTGGCAGGGAAACCCACTGAAGCTTTCTTT.

V and J are TRBV5-1 and TRBJ2-7; D gene uncertain. The CDR3 spans 13 residues. In germline, CDR1 is SGHRS, CDR2 YFSETQ. V was clipped by 0 bases and J by 2 bases, with 6 bases between them. The CDR3 DNA reads TGCGCCAGCAGCTTGGATGCGGCCTACGAGCAGTACTTC. Its translation is CASSLDAAYEQYF.

A note on this clone: One end of the junction varies from germline; a read error may be responsible. This chain joins TRBV6-5 and TRBJ2-1; D perhaps matches TRBD2 (5 bases). This CDR3 has 13 amino acids. Germline CDR1 reads MNHEY; CDR2 reads SVGAGI. The CDR3 sequence is CASGYRTYNEQFF. The CDR3 DNA follows: TGTGCCAGCGGTTATAGGACTTACAATGAGCAGTTCTTC.

This chain connects TRBV6-4 to TRBJ2-1, with 12 nucleotides matching TRBD2. Trimming cost V 6 bases and J 8 bases; bases outside gene matches: 8. The length of the CDR3 is 15 residues. Per the germline V gene, CDR1 is MRHNA and CDR2 is SNTAGT. The CDR3 protein is CASSYLAGGPDEQFF. In DNA, the CDR3 is TGTGCCAGCAGCTATCTAGCGGGGGGGCCGGATGAGCAGTTCTTC.

The chain uses TRBV28 and TRBJ2-7; the D gene is possibly TRBD1 (5 bases). There are 14 residues in the CDR3. V was pared by 3 bases and J by 2 bases, with 11 bases between. The germline V gene has CDR1 MDHEN and CDR2 SYDVKM. The CDR3 spells CASSLYRGPYEQYF. CDR3 coding DNA: TGTGCCAGCAGTTTGTATAGGGGCCCCTACGAGCAGTACTTC.

V gene TRBV19 combines with J gene TRBJ2-3, with TRBD1 matching over 7 bases. Germline CDR1 LNHDA, CDR2 SQIVND (reference sequence). V was pared by 7 bases and J by 8 bases, with 18 bases of the junction left unmatched. CDR3 length: 16 amino acids. CDR3 nucleotides: TGTGCCAGTACTCCACAGGGGCGAGGTGGTCGGGTTACGCAGTATTTT. It translates to CASTPQGRGGRVTQYF.

Only a few counts were recorded for this clone. Other DNA sequences from this sample encode an identical CDR3 as well. The chain links TRBV5-4 to TRBJ2-7; 7 nucleotides align to TRBD2. V was clipped by 4 bases and J by 3 bases; unmatched bases: 1. Germline CDR1 is SGHNT and CDR2 is YYREEE (reference sequence). The CDR3 runs to 12 residues. The CDR3 here is CASSPGGYEQYF. The DNA for the CDR3 is TGTGCCAGCAGCCCGGGGGGCTACGAGCAGTACTTC.

Here the CDR3 DNA reads TGTGCCAGCAGCGTAGATTTCGGGACGGCGAACACCGGGGAGCTGTTTTTT. This encodes CASSVDFGTANTGELFF. This chain uses TRBV9 with TRBJ2-2, with D perhaps being TRBD1 or TRBD2 (5 bases each). The V end was cut by 0 bases, the J end by 0 bases, with 12 bases between. The CDR3 length is 17 residues. Germline V lookup: CDR1 SGDLS, CDR2 YYNGEE.

The gene calls are TRBV6-1 and TRBJ2-1, with D unresolved. CDR1 is MNHNS, CDR2 SASEGT, per germline. CDR3 size: 11 residues. V lost 0 bases and J 12 bases, leaving 6 bases between the germline ends. CDR3 region: CASSEAMGQFF. CDR3 nucleotide sequence: TGTGCCAGCAGTGAAGCGATGGGGCAGTTCTTC.

This sequence joins TRBV11-3 and TRBJ2-1; perhaps TRBD2 as D (6 bases). The CDR3 runs to 15 residues. From germline, CDR1 is SGHNT and CDR2 YENEEA. Trimming took off 5 bases at V and 4 bases at J, with 15 bases between the two ends. The CDR3 coding sequence is TGTGCCAGCAGCCCCAGGTCGGGGGAGTACAATGAGCAGTTCTTC. It is translated as CASSPRSGEYNEQFF.

Concerning this clone: Other DNA variants within this sample encode the same CDR3. The chain is built from TRBV5-1 and TRBJ2-3; the D gene is possibly TRBD2 (6 bases). V gave up 0 bases and J gave up 0 bases, with 8 bases separating them. The CDR3 is made up of 15 amino acids. From germline, CDR1 is SGHRS and CDR2 YFSETQ. DNA for the CDR3: TGCGCCAGCAGCTTGGATGGGACTAGCACAGATACGCAGTATTTT. Translation: CASSLDGTSTDTQYF.

This rearrangement joins TRBV10-2 to TRBJ2-7, with TRBD2 matching over 9 bases. Trimming took 5 bases from V and 5 from J; bases not matched to a gene: 7. The CDR3 has 14 residues. Germline assignment: CDR1 WSHSY and CDR2 SAAADI. The CDR3 DNA reads as TGCGCCAGCAGTTCGACTAGCGGTAGCCACGAGCAGTACTTC. Translated, it gives CASSSTSGSHEQYF.

Here the CDR3 reads CAWSVGGQGASPLHF. CDR3 in DNA: TGTGCCTGGAGTGTAGGAGGACAGGGCGCTTCACCCCTCCACTTT. V usage is TRBV30 and J usage is TRBJ1-6; 8 bases match TRBD1. CDR3 size: 15 residues. Trimming took 0 bases from V and 9 from J; bases not matched to a gene: 7. Germline CDR1 GTSNPN, CDR2 SVGIG (reference sequence).